The 22 T cell receptor beta chains below come from one sample, sequenced in a study of response to subunit inactivated influenza vaccine. One entry per CDR3 protein results from TCRdb running MiXCR on the RT-PCR reads. The sample holds about 170,000 distinct CDR3 sequences, approximately 12% seen once. The same specimen was also included in a second study, on T cells expressing NK-cell markers. From that study: The authors made TCR beta cDNA libraries by 5'RACE template switching. This switching added a universal primer site and UMIs.

The sequenced sample was CD8+ T cells sorted from PBMCs, obtained 11 to 12 days after vaccination. These receptors all stem from a man in his fifties who received an inactivated influenza vaccine.

This clonotype was seen a few times. V usage is TRBV30 and J usage is TRBJ2-1; perhaps TRBD2 as D (5 bases). Germline CDR1 reads GTSNPN; CDR2 reads SVGIG (reference sequence). The V and J ends lost 2 bases and 4 bases respectively, with 12 bases between them. The CDR3 has 14 amino acids. CDR3 bases: TGTGCCTGGAGTCTAGGACGAGGGTACAATGAGCAGTTCTTC. Translating it yields CAWSLGRGYNEQFF.

The table lists this clonotype with a few counts. CDR3 protein: CASTYRAPETQYF. CDR3 coding DNA: TGTGCCAGCACCTACCGTGCCCCAGAGACCCAGTACTTC. The chain has TRBV7-8 and TRBJ2-5, with D unresolved. Germline-derived CDR1 and CDR2 are SGHVS and FQNEAQ. V was clipped by 7 bases and J by 4 bases, with 13 bases between them. CDR3 size: 13 residues.

This clonotype was seen at least ten times. The chain links TRBV4-2 to TRBJ2-1; D gene uncertain. This CDR3 comprises 17 residues. Germline CDR1 and CDR2: LGHNA and YNFKEQ. V gave up 4 bases and J gave up 0 bases, with 16 bases separating them. CDR3 region: CASSPLPTTSSYNEQFF. In nucleotides, the CDR3 is TGTGCCAGCAGCCCACTGCCGACGACGAGCTCCTACAATGAGCAGTTCTTC.

Only a few counts were recorded for this clonotype. The chain carries TRBV2 and TRBJ2-1, with D perhaps TRBD1 (6 bases). The germline CDR1 and CDR2 sequences are SNHLY and FYNNEI. The CDR3 extends over 17 amino acids. V was trimmed by 6 bases and J by 0 bases, leaving 18 bases between them. Written as DNA, the CDR3 is TGTGCCAGCAGCCCTTTTGGGGGCGGAAGCTCCTACAATGAGCAGTTCTTC. Its translation: CASSPFGGGSSYNEQFF.

This clonotype was counted only a few times. This chain connects TRBV28 to TRBJ2-7; possibly TRBD1 for D (6 bases). The CDR3 extends over 17 amino acids. CDR1 is MDHEN and CDR2 is SYDVKM in the germline V gene. V was trimmed by 7 bases and J by 0 bases, leaving 22 bases between them. The chain's CDR3 is CASTETSDRGTSYEQYF. Here the CDR3 DNA reads TGTGCCAGCACAGAGACTTCGGACAGAGGGACCTCCTACGAGCAGTACTTC.

V is TRBV6-1 and J is TRBJ1-6; D is uncertain. Trimming removed 4 bases from V and 7 bases from J, with 14 bases in between. The CDR3 consists of 15 residues. Germline lookup yields CDR1 MNHNS and CDR2 SASEGT. The CDR3 DNA reads TGTGCCAGCAGTGGTGAGGTTGTTGCGAATTCACCCCTCCACTTT. Translation: CASSGEVVANSPLHF.

This clonotype was seen a few times. The chain joins TRBV9 to TRBJ2-1; no definite D call. This CDR3 has 14 residues. CDR1 is SGDLS, CDR2 YYNGEE, per germline. Trimming took off 4 bases at V and 9 bases at J, with 17 bases between the two ends. DNA for the CDR3: TGTGCCAGCAGCTCGTATCCGATCGCTAGTGAGCAGTTCTTC. Protein product: CASSSYPIASEQFF.

The CDR3 loop is CSARAQERELNEQFF. The CDR3 region has the DNA TGCAGTGCTAGAGCCCAGGAGCGGGAGTTGAATGAGCAGTTCTTC. The chain links TRBV20-1 to TRBJ2-1, with TRBD2 matching over 8 bases. V lost 1 base and J lost 7; bases outside the gene matches: 9. The CDR3 runs to 15 residues. The V gene's germline CDR1 is DFQATT and CDR2 SNEGSKA (reference sequence).

Many counts were recorded for this clonotype. The chain has TRBV9 and TRBJ2-7; D is uncertain. The V end lost 0 bases, the J end lost 3 bases, and 10 bases lay between the germline ends. The CDR3 spans 14 residues. The germline V gene has CDR1 SGDLS and CDR2 YYNGEE. The CDR3 coding sequence is TGTGCCAGCAGCGTAGGAGGACCAAACTACGAGCAGTACTTC. This translates into CASSVGGPNYEQYF.

V gene TRBV28 combines with J gene TRBJ2-7; D is ambiguous. V lost 5 bases, J lost 0 bases, and 14 bases lay in between. The CDR3 loop spans 15 amino acids. The germline V gene has CDR1 MDHEN and CDR2 SYDVKM. The CDR3 here is CASSLLATHSYEQYF. The CDR3 DNA reads as TGTGCCAGCAGTCTACTGGCCACTCACTCCTACGAGCAGTACTTC.

The table lists this clonotype with a few counts. The chain joins TRBV28 to TRBJ2-2; 10 bases agree with TRBD2. Losses at the gene ends were 3 bases for V and 5 bases for J; bases not matched to a gene: 9. CDR1 and CDR2 from the germline V gene are MDHEN and SYDVKM. This CDR3 has 17 residues. In DNA, the CDR3 is TGTGCCAGCAGTTTCACAGCGGGAGGGCCTTATACCGGGGAGCTGTTTTTT. It translates to CASSFTAGGPYTGELFF.

The chain joins TRBV11-2 to TRBJ2-3; D may be TRBD1 (5 bases). Germline V CDR1 and CDR2: SGHAT, FQNNGV. Trimming shortened V by 3 bases and J by 1 base, and 14 bases separated the two germline ends. The CDR3 consists of 16 residues. The CDR3 sequence is CASSLGRVKGTDTQYF. The CDR3 coding sequence is TGTGCCAGCAGCTTGGGCAGGGTCAAAGGCACAGATACGCAGTATTTT.

Only a few counts were recorded for this clonotype. V gene TRBV9 combines with J gene TRBJ2-5, with 9 nucleotides matching TRBD1. The trim removed 0 bases at V and 2 bases at J, leaving 5 bases unmatched. Germline values: CDR1 SGDLS, CDR2 YYNGEE. The CDR3 loop spans 16 amino acids. The CDR3 here is CASSVGGQGVQETQYF. The CDR3 coding sequence is TGTGCCAGCAGCGTAGGGGGACAGGGAGTTCAAGAGACCCAGTACTTC.

This clonotype was counted a few times. The rearrangement uses TRBV15 and TRBJ1-2; no clear D gene. There are 14 residues in the CDR3. V was clipped by 1 base and J by 5 bases, with 11 bases between them. CDR1 is LNHNV and CDR2 is YYDKDF in the germline V gene (reference sequence). The chain's CDR3 is CATSRVADQYGYTF. CDR3 sequence (DNA): TGTGCCACCAGCAGAGTGGCGGACCAGTATGGCTACACCTTC.

The CDR3 protein is CASRHPMGADGYTF. The CDR3 DNA follows: TGTGCCAGCAGACATCCGATGGGGGCAGATGGCTACACCTTC. This sequence joins TRBV6-2 or TRBV6-3 and TRBJ1-2; D is perhaps TRBD1 (6 bases). CDR1 MNHEY and CDR2 SVGEGT come from the germline V gene. V gave up 6 bases and J gave up 6 bases, with 17 bases separating them. This CDR3 region has 14 residues.

The chain joins TRBV18 to TRBJ2-5; TRBD2 is a possible D gene (6 bases). This CDR3 has 15 residues. Germline CDR1 and CDR2: KGHSH and LQKENI. The V gene lost 1 base and the J gene lost 1 base, with 10 bases spanning the gap. As DNA, the CDR3 is TGTGCCAGCTCACCACAGGGACTGGCCCAAGAGACCCAGTACTTC. It codes for CASSPQGLAQETQYF.

The rearrangement links TRBV5-4 to TRBJ2-7, with D perhaps matching TRBD2 (6 bases). This CDR3 region has 14 residues. From germline, CDR1 is SGHNT and CDR2 YYREEE (reference sequence). V was clipped by 7 bases and J by 2 bases, with 16 bases between them. The CDR3 is CASALGGIPYEQYF. In DNA form, the CDR3 reads TGTGCCAGCGCCCTGGGCGGGATTCCCTACGAGCAGTACTTC.

J is TRBJ2-1 and V is TRBV7-9; D is uncertain. V lost 5 bases, J lost 8 bases, and 16 bases lay in between. Germline V gene data show CDR1 as SEHNR and CDR2 as FQNEAQ (reference sequence). The CDR3 runs to 14 residues. In DNA form, the CDR3 reads TGTGCCAGCAGCGCTGCCTTAGAGGTAGATGAGCAGTTCTTC. Residues: CASSAALEVDEQFF. Full variable domain (rest looked up from reference TRBV7-9 and TRBJ2-1): DTGVSQNPRHKITKRGQNVTFRCDPISEHNRLYWYRQTLGQGPEFLTYFQNEAQLEKSRLLSDRFSAERPKGSFSTLEIQRTEQGDSAMYLCASSAALEVDEQFFGPGTRLTVL.

This clonotype was seen only a few times. This chain joins TRBV7-3 and TRBJ2-2; a possible D gene is TRBD2 (5 bases). Trimming shortened V by 4 bases and J by 5 bases, and 20 bases separated the two germline ends. Germline V CDR1 and CDR2: SGHTA, FQGTGA. The CDR3 is 17 residues long. This CDR3 reads CASSSSAGSSGTGELFF. CDR3 DNA sequence: TGTGCCAGCAGCTCTTCGGCGGGCAGTAGTGGGACCGGGGAGCTGTTTTTT.

This clonotype came up a few times. The CDR3 here is CASSSHGAHSYEQYF. CDR3 sequence (DNA): TGTGCCAGCAGTTCTCACGGGGCCCACTCCTACGAGCAGTACTTC. The chain recombines TRBV7-9 with TRBJ2-7; D might be TRBD1 or TRBD2, each matching 5 bases. This CDR3 region has 15 residues. Trimming took off 6 bases at V and 0 bases at J, with 15 bases between the two ends. CDR1 and CDR2 (germline): SEHNR, FQNEAQ (reference sequence).

This clonotype was detected many times. The V gene is TRBV27, the J gene TRBJ2-3, with 8 bases that match TRBD2. The CDR3 has 14 amino acids. V shed 5 bases, J shed 4 bases, and the junction held 5 bases outside the gene matches. Per germline, CDR1 MNHEY and CDR2 SMNVEV (reference sequence). The CDR3: CASSVLLAADTQYF. DNA for the CDR3: TGTGCCAGCAGTGTTCTACTAGCGGCAGATACGCAGTATTTT.

This clonotype was seen only a few times. The CDR3 bases are TGTGCCAGCAGTGTTGGGACAGCCTACGAGCAGTACTTC. This sequence encodes CASSVGTAYEQYF. This chain uses TRBV6-6 with TRBJ2-7, with 7 bases fitting TRBD1. From germline, CDR1 is MNHNY and CDR2 SVGAGI (reference sequence). The ends lost 5 bases at V and 2 bases at J; junction bases unmatched: 3. The CDR3 is 13 residues long.